The source of this T cell receptor beta chain is a study of cytomegalovirus exposure and HLA in healthy donors. V lost 1 base, J lost 5 bases, and 6 bases stayed unmatched. CDR3 size: 14 residues. Germline V lookup: CDR1 SGHDT, CDR2 YYEEEE. PCR primers comprised 60 Vbeta and 13 Jbeta primers. The method was immunoSEQ multiplex PCR; TCRdb's version includes in-frame clones alone and lacks a portion of them. Of approximately 70,000 clones detected, about 80% appear once; the ten largest clones hold over 7%. Sequencing was carried out using PBMCs. The rearrangement links TRBV5-6 to TRBJ2-7, with 7 nucleotides matching TRBD2. The clonotype comes from a man aged 60 to 75 in good health and CMV-seropositive. The chain's CDR3 is CASSLYAGRDEQYF. The CDR3 nucleotides read TGTGCCAGCAGCTTGTACGCAGGGAGGGACGAGCAGTACTTC.